This TCR beta chain derives from a study of CD8 T cells in ankylosing spondylitis (dated by TCRdb to about 2017). Some background on the complete study: The study set out to find disease-linked TCR variants by profiling T cell receptor beta repertoires in ankylosing spondylitis patients and healthy donors. In total, the full study cohort was made up of approximately 99 healthy donors and more than 20 ankylosing spondylitis patients. Peripheral blood was sampled, and synovial fluid was additionally collected from ankylosing spondylitis patients. The paper's findings and limits, for the study overall: Some of the motif variants had been reported before in the synovial fluid and blood of reactive arthritis patients, a finding that suggests common disease-initiation mechanisms. Blood from ankylosing spondylitis patients appeared to be characterized by a TCR beta motif made up of fewer than ten highly homologous amino acid variants. The disease-linked clones were reported to be significantly enriched in matched synovial fluid samples from ankylosing spondylitis patients. In peripheral blood, the disease-linked clones were found at relatively low frequencies and had a CD8+ phenotype.

This clonotype has more than one count but fewer than ten. Its antigen remains undetermined. No qualities accompany the bases; no much larger clone lies one base away. TCRdb records Illumina HiSeq 2500 as the sequencer. Quantitative 5'-RACE with molecular barcodes was used to prepare TCR beta libraries. Concerning the study's data processing: A new computational method based on a probabilistic model of VDJ rearrangement was used to identify disease-linked TCR variants. TCRdb handled the public reads itself, with Q25 trimming in fastp and clone calling in MiXCR, and kept productive beta chains. Entries that share a CDR3 protein sequence are merged under the most common genes and DNA. It is TCRdb's table, rather than the study itself, that gives the V and J calls and clone size. This sample is represented by some 800,000 distinct CDR3 sequences; about an eighth of them were singletons. 0.51% of the sample comes from the top ten.

CDR1 and CDR2 were assigned from the germline V gene as KGHSH and LQKENI. Trimming accounts for 3 bases at V and 4 bases at J, while the number of junction bases matched to no gene is 2. The CDR3, cysteine through phenylalanine, is 14 amino acids long. The only DNA kept is the CDR3, 42 bases in frame from the first base. Recombination joined TRBV18 with TRBJ2-5, with 10 bases in between that match TRBD1. The clonotype comes from a male donor with ankylosing spondylitis. Sequencing was carried out using blood, either unsorted or a sorted T cell fraction (not recorded which). The bases read TGTGCCAGCTCACCCGGGACAGGGGCAGAGACCCAGTACTTC. Translated, this is CASSPGTGAETQYF.